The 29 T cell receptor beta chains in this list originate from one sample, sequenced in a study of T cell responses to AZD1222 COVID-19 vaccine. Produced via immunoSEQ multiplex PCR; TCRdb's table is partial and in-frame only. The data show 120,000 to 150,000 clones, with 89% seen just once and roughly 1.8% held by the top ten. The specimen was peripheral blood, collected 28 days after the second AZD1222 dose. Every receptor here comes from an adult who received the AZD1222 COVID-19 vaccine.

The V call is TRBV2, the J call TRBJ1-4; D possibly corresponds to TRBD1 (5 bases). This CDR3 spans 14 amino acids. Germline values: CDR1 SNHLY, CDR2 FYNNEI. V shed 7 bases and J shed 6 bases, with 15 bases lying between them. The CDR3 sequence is CASTDPIGDEKLFF. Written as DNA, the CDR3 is TGTGCCAGCACCGACCCGATAGGGGATGAAAAACTGTTTTTT.

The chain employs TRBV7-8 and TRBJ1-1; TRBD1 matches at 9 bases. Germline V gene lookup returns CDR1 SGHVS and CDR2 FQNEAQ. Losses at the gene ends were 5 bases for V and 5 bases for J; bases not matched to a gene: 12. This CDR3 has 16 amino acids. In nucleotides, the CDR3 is TGTGCCAGCAGCCGATTTGCGAACAGGGGGCGTACTGAAGCTTTCTTT. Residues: CASSRFANRGRTEAFF.

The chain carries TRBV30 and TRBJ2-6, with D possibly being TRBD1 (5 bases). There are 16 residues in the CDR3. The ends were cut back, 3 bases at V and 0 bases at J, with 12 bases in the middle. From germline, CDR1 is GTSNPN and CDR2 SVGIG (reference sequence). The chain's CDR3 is CAWRAAGPSGANVLTF. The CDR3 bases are TGTGCCTGGAGGGCCGCAGGGCCCTCTGGGGCCAACGTCCTGACTTTC.

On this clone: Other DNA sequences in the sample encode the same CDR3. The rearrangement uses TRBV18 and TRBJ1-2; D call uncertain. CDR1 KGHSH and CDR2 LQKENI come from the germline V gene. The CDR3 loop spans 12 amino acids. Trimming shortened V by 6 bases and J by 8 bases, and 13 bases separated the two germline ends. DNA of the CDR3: TGTGCCAGCTCGCCCTTGGGAGGAGGCTACACCTTC. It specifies CASSPLGGGYTF.

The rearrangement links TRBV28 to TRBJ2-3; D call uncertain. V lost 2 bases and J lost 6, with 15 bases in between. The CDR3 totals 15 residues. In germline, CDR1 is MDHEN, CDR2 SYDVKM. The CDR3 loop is CASSLSTRRWDTQYF. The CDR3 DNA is TGTGCCAGCAGTTTAAGTACAAGGCGGTGGGATACGCAGTATTTT.

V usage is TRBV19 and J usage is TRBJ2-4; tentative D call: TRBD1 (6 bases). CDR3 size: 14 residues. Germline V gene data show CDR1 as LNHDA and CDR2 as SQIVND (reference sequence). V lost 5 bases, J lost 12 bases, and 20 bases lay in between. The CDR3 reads CASSVRRDKGRQYF. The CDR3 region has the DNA TGTGCCAGTAGTGTAAGACGGGACAAGGGGCGTCAGTACTTC.

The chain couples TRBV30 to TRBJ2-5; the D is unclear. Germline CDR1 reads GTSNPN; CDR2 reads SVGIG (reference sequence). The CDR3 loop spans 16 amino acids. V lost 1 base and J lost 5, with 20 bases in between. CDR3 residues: CAWSDPVPKGGETQYF. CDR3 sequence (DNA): TGTGCCTGGAGTGACCCGGTCCCTAAGGGTGGCGAGACCCAGTACTTC.

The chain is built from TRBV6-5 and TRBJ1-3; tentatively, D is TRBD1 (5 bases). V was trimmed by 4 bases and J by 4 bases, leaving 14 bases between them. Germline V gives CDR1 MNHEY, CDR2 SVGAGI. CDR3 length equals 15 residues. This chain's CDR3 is CASSSSRRTGNTIYF. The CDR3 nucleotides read TGTGCCAGCAGTTCCAGCAGGAGGACAGGAAACACCATATATTTT.

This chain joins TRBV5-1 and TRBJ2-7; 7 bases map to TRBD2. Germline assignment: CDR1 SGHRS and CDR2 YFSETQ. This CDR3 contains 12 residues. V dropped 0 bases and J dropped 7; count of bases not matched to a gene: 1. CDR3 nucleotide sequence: TGCGCCAGCAGCTTGGCCGGGAGGGAGCAGTACTTC. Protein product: CASSLAGREQYF.

CDR3: CASRPSYGRESGYTF. CDR3 nucleotides: TGTGCCAGCCGACCCTCGTACGGACGGGAATCGGGCTACACCTTC. V is TRBV7-9 and J is TRBJ1-2, with no clear D. V lost 8 bases and J lost 8, with 24 bases in between. This CDR3 spans 15 amino acids. Germline CDR1 reads SEHNR; CDR2 reads FQNEAQ (reference sequence).

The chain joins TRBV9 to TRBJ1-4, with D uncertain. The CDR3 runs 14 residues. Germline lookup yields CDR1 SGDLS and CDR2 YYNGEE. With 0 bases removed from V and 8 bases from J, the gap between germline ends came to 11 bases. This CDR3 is CASSVDWGREKLFF. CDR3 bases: TGTGCCAGCAGCGTAGATTGGGGAAGGGAAAAACTGTTTTTT.

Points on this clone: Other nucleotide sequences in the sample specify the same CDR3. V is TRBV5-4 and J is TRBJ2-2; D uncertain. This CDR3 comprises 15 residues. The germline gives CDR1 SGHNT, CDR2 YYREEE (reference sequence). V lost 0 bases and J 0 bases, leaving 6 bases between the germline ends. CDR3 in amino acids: CASSLDSTNTGELFF. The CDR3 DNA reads TGTGCCAGCAGCTTGGACAGTACGAACACCGGGGAGCTGTTTTTT.

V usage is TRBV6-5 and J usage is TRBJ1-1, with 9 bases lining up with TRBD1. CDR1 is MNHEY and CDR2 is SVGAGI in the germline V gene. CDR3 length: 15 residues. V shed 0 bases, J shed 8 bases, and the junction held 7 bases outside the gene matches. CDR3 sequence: CASSYSGSDRGEAFF. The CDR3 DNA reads TGTGCCAGCAGTTACTCAGGCTCCGACAGGGGGGAAGCTTTCTTT.

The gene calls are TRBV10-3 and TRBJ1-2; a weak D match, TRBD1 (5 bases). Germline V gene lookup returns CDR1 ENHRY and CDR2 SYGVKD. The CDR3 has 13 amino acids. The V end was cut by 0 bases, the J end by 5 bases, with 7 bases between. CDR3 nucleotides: TGTGCCATCAGTGAGTCGACAGATTATGGCTACACCTTC. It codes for CAISESTDYGYTF.

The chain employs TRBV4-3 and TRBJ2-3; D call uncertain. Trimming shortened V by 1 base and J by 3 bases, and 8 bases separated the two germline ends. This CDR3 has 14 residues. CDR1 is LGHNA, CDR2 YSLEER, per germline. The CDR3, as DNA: TGCGCCAGCAGCCAAGGCCCTCTTACAGATACGCAGTATTTT. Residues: CASSQGPLTDTQYF.

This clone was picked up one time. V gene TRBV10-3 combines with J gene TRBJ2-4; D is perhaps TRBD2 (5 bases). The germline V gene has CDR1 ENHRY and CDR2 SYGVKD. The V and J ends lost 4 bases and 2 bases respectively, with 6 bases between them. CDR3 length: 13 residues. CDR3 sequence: CAISAGTKNIQYF. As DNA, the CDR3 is TGTGCCATCAGTGCGGGAACCAAAAACATTCAGTACTTC.

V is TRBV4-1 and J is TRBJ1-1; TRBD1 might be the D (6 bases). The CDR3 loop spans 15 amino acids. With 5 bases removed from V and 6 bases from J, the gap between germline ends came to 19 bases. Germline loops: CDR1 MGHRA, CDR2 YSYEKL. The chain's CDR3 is CASSYPPRGLAEAFF. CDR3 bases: TGCGCCAGCAGCTACCCACCCAGGGGCCTCGCTGAAGCTTTCTTT.

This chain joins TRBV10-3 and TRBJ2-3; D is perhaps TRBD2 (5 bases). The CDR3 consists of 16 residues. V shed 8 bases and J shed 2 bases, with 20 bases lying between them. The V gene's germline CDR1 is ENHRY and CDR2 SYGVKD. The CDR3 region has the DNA TGTGCCATCGGGTCGGGGAGCTCTAAAGACACAGATACGCAGTATTTT. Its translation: CAIGSGSSKDTDTQYF.

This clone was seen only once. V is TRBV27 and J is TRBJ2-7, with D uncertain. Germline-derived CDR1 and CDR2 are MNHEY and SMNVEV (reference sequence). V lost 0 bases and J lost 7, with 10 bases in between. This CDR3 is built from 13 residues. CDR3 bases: TGTGCCAGCAGTTTATCCGGACCCTCGGAGCAGTACTTC. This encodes CASSLSGPSEQYF.

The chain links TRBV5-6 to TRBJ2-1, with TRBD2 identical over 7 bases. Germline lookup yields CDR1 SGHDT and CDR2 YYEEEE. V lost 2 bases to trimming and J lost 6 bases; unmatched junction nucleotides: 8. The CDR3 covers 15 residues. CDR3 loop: CASSFRLADLNEQFF. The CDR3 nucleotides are TGTGCCAGCAGCTTTCGGCTAGCGGACCTCAATGAGCAGTTCTTC.

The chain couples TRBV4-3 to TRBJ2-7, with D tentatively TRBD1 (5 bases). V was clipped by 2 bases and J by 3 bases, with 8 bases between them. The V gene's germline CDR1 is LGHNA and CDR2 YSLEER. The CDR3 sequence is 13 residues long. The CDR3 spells CASSQSTGYEQYF. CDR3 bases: TGCGCCAGCAGCCAATCCACAGGCTACGAGCAGTACTTC.

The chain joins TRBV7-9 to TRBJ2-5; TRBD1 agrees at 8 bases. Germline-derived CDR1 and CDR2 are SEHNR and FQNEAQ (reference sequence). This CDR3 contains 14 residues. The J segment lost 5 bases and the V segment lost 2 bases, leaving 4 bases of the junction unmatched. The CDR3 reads CASSLPGGAETQYF. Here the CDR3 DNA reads TGTGCCAGCAGCTTACCAGGGGGCGCGGAGACCCAGTACTTC.

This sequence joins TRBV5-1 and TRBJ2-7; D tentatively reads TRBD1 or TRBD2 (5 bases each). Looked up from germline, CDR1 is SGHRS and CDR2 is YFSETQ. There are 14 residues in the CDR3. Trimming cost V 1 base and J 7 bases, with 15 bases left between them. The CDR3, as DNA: TGCGCCAGCAGCTTGAGGGAGCAGAAGGGGGAGCAGTACTTC. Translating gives CASSLREQKGEQYF.

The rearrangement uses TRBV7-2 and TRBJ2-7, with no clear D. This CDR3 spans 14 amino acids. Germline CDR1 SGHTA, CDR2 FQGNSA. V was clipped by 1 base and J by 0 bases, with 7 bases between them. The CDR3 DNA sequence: TGTGCCAGCAGCTTAGACCCCCTCTCCTACGAGCAGTACTTC. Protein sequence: CASSLDPLSYEQYF.

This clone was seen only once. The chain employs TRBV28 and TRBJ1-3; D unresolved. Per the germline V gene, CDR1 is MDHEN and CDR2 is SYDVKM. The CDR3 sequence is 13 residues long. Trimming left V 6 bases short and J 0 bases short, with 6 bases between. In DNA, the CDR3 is TGTGCCAGCAGGGTGAGCTCTGGAAACACCATATATTTT. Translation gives CASRVSSGNTIYF.

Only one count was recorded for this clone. The CDR3 sequence is CASSREGENTQYF. The CDR3 bases are TGCGCCAGCAGCCGGGAGGGAGAAAATACGCAGTATTTT. The chain carries TRBV10-1 and TRBJ2-3, with TRBD2 identical over 8 bases. Trimming at V came to 6 bases and at J to 7 bases, leaving 6 bases not matched to a gene. CDR1 is WNHNN, CDR2 SYGVQD, per germline (reference sequence). The CDR3 is made up of 13 amino acids.

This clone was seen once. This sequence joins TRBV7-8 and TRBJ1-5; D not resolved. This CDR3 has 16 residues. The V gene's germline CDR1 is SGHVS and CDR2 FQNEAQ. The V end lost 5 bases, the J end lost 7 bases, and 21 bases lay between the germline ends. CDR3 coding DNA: TGTGCCAGCAGCCTAACCACAGTGGTTGGAGGGCAGCCCCAGCATTTT. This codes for CASSLTTVVGGQPQHF.

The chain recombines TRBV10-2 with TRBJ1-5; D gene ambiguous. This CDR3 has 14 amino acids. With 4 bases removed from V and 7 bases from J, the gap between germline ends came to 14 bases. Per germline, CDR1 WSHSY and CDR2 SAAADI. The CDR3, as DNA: TGCGCCAGCAGTGGAGAGTTTGTGGGGCAGCCCCAGCATTTT. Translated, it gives CASSGEFVGQPQHF.

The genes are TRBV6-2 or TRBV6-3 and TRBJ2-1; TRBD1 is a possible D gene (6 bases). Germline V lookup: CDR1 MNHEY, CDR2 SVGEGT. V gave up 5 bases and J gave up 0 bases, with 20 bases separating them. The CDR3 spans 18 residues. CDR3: CASSLTRQGLSSYNEQFF. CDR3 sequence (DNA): TGTGCCAGCAGTCTAACCCGGCAGGGGTTGAGCTCCTACAATGAGCAGTTCTTC.